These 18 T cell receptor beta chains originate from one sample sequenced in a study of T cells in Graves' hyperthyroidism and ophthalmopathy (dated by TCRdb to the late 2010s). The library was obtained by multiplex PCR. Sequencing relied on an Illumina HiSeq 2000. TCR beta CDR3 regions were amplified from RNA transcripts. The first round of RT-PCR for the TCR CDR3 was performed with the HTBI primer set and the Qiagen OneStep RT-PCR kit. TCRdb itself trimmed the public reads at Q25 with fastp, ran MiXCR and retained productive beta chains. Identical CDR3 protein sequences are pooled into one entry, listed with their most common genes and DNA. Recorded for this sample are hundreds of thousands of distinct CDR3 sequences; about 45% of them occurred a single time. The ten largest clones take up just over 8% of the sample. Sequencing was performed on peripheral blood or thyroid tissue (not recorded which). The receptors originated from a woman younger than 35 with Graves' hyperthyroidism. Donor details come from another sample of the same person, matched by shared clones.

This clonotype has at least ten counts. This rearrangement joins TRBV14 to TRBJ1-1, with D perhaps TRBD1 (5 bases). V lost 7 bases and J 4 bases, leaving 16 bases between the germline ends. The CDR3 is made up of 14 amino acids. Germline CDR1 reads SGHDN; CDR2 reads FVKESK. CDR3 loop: CASTDGGVATEAFF. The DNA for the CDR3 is TGTGCCAGCACTGATGGGGGGGTGGCCACTGAAGCTTTCTTT.

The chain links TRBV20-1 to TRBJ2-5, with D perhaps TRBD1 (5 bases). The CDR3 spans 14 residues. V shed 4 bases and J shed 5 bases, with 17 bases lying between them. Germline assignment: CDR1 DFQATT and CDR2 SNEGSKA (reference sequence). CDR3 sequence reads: CSAIRDSLAETQYF. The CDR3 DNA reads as TGCAGTGCTATCCGCGACAGTCTTGCCGAGACCCAGTACTTC.

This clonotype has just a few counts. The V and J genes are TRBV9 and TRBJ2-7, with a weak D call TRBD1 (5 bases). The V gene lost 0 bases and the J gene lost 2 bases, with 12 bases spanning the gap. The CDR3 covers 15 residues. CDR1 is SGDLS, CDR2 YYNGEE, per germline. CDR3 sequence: CASSVEGYPTYEQYF. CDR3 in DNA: TGTGCCAGCAGCGTAGAGGGGTATCCTACCTACGAGCAGTACTTC. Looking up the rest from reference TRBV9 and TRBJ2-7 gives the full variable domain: DSGVTQTPKHLITATGQRVTLRCSPRSGDLSVYWYQQSLDQGLQFLIQYYNGEERAKGNILERFSAQQFPDLHSELNLSSLELGDSALYFCASSVEGYPTYEQYFGPGTRLTVT.

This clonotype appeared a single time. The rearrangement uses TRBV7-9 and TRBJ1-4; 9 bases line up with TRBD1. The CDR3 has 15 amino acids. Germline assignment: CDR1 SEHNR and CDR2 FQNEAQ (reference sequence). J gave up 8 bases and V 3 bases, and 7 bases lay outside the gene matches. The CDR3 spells CASSLGQGLSEKLFF. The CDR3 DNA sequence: TGTGCCAGCAGCTTGGGACAGGGCTTGTCGGAAAAACTGTTTTTT.

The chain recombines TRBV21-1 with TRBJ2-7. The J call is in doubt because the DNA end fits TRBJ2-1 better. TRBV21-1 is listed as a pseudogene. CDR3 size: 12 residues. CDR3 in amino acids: CASSYKRTEQFF. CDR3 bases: TGTGCCAGCAGCTACAAGCGGACCGAGCAGTTCTTC.

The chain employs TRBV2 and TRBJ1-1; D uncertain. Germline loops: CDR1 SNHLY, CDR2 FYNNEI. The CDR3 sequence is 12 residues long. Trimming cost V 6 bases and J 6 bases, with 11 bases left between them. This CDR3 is CASRADSPEAFF. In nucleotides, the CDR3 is TGTGCCAGCAGGGCCGACTCACCTGAAGCTTTCTTT.

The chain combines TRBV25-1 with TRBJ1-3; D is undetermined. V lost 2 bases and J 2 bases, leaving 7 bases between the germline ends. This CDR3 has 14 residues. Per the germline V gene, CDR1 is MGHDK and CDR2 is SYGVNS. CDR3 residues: CASSEQVAGNTIYF. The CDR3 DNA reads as TGTGCCAGCAGTGAACAGGTAGCTGGAAACACCATATATTTT.

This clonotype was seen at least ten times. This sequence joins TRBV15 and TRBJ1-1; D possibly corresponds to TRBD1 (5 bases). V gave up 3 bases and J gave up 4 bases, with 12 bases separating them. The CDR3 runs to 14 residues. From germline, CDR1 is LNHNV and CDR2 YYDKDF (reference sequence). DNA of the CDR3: TGTGCCACCAGCAGGGCCAGGGTGAGCACTGAAGCTTTCTTT. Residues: CATSRARVSTEAFF.

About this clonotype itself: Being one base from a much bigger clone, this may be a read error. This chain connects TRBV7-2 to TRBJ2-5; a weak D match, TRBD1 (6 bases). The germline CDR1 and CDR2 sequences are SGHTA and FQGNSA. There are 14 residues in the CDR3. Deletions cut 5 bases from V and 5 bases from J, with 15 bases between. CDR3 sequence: CASSPRQARETQYF. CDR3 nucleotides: TGTGCCAGCAGCCCCCGACAGGCTAGGGAGACCCAGTACTTC.

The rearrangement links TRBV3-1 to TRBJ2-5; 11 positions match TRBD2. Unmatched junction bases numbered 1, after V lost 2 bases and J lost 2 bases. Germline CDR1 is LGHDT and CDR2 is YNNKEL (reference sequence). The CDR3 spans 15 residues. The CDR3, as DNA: TGTGCCAGCAGCCAAATAGCGGGAGGGCAAGAGACCCAGTACTTC. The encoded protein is CASSQIAGGQETQYF.

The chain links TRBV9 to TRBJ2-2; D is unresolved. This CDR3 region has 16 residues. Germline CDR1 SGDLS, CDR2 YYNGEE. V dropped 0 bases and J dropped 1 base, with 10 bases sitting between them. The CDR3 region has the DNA TGTGCCAGCAGCGTAGCTATGGCAGGGAACACCGGGGAGCTGTTTTTT. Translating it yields CASSVAMAGNTGELFF.

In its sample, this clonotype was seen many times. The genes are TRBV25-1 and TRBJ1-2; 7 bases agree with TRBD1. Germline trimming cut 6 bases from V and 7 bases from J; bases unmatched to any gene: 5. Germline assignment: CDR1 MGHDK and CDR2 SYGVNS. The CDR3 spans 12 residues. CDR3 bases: TGTGCCAGCAGCTTGACAGGGTCTGGCTACACCTTC. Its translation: CASSLTGSGYTF.

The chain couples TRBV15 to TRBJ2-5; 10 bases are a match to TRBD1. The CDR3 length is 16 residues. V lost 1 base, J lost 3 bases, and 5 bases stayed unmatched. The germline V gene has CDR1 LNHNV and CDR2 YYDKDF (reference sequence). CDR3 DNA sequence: TGTGCCACCAGCAGAGCGAGGGGACAGGGGAAAGAGACCCAGTACTTC. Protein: CATSRARGQGKETQYF.

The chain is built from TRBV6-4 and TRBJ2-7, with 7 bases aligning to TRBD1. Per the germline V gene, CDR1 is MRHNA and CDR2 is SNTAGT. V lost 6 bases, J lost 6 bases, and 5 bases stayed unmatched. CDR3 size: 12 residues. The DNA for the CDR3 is TGTGCCAGCAGGATACAGGGGCGCGAGCAGTACTTC. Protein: CASRIQGREQYF.

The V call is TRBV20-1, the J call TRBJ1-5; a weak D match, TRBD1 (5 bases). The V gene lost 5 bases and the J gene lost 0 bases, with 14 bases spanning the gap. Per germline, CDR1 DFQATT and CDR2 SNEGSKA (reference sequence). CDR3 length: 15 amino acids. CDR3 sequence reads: CSARGDVDSNQPQHF. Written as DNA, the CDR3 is TGCAGTGCTCGCGGGGACGTAGATAGCAATCAGCCCCAGCATTTT.

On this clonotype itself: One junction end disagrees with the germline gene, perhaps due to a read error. The CDR3 reads CASSSSAGMEAGNTIYF. The CDR3 DNA follows: TGTGCCAGCAGCTCGTCGGCAGGGATGGAAGCTGGAAACACCATATATTTT. V is TRBV5-1 and J is TRBJ1-3; a possible D gene is TRBD1 (5 bases). The germline gives CDR1 SGHRS, CDR2 YFSETQ. This CDR3 contains 17 residues.

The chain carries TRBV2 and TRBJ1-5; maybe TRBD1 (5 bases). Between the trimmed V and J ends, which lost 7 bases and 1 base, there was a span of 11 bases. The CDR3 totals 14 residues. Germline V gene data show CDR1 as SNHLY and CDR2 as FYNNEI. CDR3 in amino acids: CASKDGGSNQPQHF. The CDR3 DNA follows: TGTGCCAGCAAGGACGGGGGGAGCAATCAGCCCCAGCATTTT.

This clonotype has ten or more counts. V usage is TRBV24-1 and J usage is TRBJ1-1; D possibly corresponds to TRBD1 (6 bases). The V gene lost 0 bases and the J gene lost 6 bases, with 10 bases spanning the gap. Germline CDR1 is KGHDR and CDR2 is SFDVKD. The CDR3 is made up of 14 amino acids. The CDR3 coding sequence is TGTGCCACCAGTGATTTGCGAACAGGGCCTGAAGCTTTCTTT. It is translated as CATSDLRTGPEAFF.